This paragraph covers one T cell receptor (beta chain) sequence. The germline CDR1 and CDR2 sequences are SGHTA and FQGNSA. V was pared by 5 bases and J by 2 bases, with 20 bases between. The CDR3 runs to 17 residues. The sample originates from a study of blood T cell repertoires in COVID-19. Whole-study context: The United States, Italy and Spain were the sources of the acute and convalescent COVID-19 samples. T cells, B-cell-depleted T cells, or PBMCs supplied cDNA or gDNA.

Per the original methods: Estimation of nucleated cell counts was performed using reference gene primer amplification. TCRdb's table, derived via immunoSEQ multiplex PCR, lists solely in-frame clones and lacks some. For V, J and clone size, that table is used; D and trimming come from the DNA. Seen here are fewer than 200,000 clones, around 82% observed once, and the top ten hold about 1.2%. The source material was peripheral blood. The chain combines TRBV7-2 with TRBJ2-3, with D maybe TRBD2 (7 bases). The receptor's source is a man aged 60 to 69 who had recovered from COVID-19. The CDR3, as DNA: TGTGCCAGCAGCCCGAGGGGGGCGGGGGCCCTCACAGATACGCAGTATTTT. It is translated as CASSPRGAGALTDTQYF. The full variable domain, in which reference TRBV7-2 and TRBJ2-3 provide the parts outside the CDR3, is GAGVSQSPSNKVTEKGKDVELRCDPISGHTALYWYRQSLGQGLEFLIYFQGNSAPDKSGLPSDRFSAERTGGSVSTLTIQRTQQEDSAVYLCASSPRGAGALTDTQYFGPGTRLTVL.